The source of this T cell receptor (beta chain) is a study of blood T cell repertoires in COVID-19 (dated by TCRdb to the early 2020s). A note on the overall study: Samples covering the acute and convalescent phases of COVID-19 were provided by collaborators in the United States, Italy and Spain. The prospective study material was composed of cDNA or gDNA derived from T cells, B-cell-depleted T cells, or PBMCs. Deeply sampled blood TCRbeta repertoires from subjects exposed to, actively infected with, or recovered from COVID-19 were included in the dataset. A freely available public database, intended as a resource for researchers studying the immune response to SARS-CoV-2, is where the repertoires were released. The samples were drawn from the first 160 participants of the ongoing ImmuneRACE study and from 1,254 subjects provided by 6 global collaborators. A de-identified subject ID, COVID-19 status, age in years and sex were almost always included in the sample metadata. Where available, HLA class I and class II types were obtained from metadata supplied by the sample provider rather than from assay-based typing. General conclusions and limits of the study: How much clinical and demographic metadata was included differed by source and by participant, and the metadata was provided uncurated.

Points on this clone: Its binding antigen is unknown. No base qualities exist here, and no much larger clone lies one base off it. The same CDR3 is also encoded by other DNA sequences in this sample.

Cut back by 1 base and 6 bases, the V and J ends lie 6 bases apart. Sequences SGHRS (CDR1) and YFSETQ (CDR2) are obtained from the germline V gene. From the cysteine through the phenylalanine, the CDR3 covers 12 amino acids. The DNA shown is the 36-base CDR3, in frame from base 1. TCRbeta CDR3 regions were amplified from genomic DNA by means of the immunoSEQ Assay, a bias-controlled multiplex PCR. The original pipeline was this. Within the assay, amplification of reference gene primers was used to estimate how many nucleated cells each sample contained. To quantify the absolute abundance of each unique TCRbeta CDR3 rearrangement, sequence reads were collapsed and filtered. For each sample, productive Simpson clonality was calculated as the square root of Simpson's diversity index over productive rearrangements. In TCRdb, the immuneACCESS table is reduced to in-frame sequences with V and J assigned. These tables do not hold every clone; where another copy was compared, an unresolved V gene accounts for under half, and the others remain unexplained. V, J and clone size derive from that table, while D and trimming were established from the DNA sequence. In all, the sample holds 100,000 to 150,000 clones, and about 85% of those were seen once. 27% of the sample lies in the top ten.

The collaborating institutions used their own protocols to collect whole blood in K2EDTA tubes. For TCRbeta analysis, collaborator samples were shipped as frozen whole blood, as isolated PBMCs, or as DNA extracted from either sample type. This sequence uses TRBV5-1 and TRBJ2-3; tentative D gene TRBD1, with 6 bases matching. The sequencing input was peripheral blood. This TCR derives from a woman aged 80 or older with acute or convalescent COVID-19. The DNA sequence is as follows: TGCGCCAGCAGCTTGCAGGGGGATACGCAGTATTTT. The translation is CASSLQGDTQYF.